The clone carrying this T cell receptor beta chain was picked up one time. This record belongs to a study of blood T cell repertoires in COVID-19. The protocol was immunoSEQ multiplex PCR, while the TCRdb copy is restricted to in-frame clones and leaves out a portion. The repertoire consists of about 52,000 clones, with 89% occurring once and the leading ten covering 7% to 9%. The junction had 2 bases not matched to a gene; V was cut back by 6 bases and J by 3 bases. The CDR3 is 13 amino acids. CDR1 is ENHRY, CDR2 SYGVKD, per germline. This chain connects TRBV10-3 to TRBJ1-5; 7 bases match TRBD1. Sequencing was performed on peripheral blood. This clonotype was obtained from a man aged 80 or over with active or convalescent COVID-19. Here the CDR3 DNA reads TGTGCCATCAGACAGGGGTTCAATCAGCCCCAGCATTTT. This codes for CAIRQGFNQPQHF.